Listed here are 30 T cell receptor beta chains from one sample, sequenced in a study of blood T cell repertoires in COVID-19. Assay: immunoSEQ multiplex PCR; the TCRdb copy retains only in-frame clones and omits some. The sample lists about 300,000 clones, over 70% occurring once. Sequences were obtained from peripheral blood. The receptors shown here come from a woman in her forties or fifties with acute or convalescent COVID-19.

The chain joins TRBV9 to TRBJ1-1; D is uncertain. V lost 0 bases and J 3 bases, leaving 6 bases between the germline ends. Germline loops: CDR1 SGDLS, CDR2 YYNGEE. The CDR3 has 13 amino acids. CDR3 region: CASSVAQDTEAFF. The CDR3 DNA reads TGTGCCAGCAGCGTAGCTCAGGACACTGAAGCTTTCTTT. The whole variable domain, remainder taken from reference TRBV9 and TRBJ1-1, is DSGVTQTPKHLITATGQRVTLRCSPRSGDLSVYWYQQSLDQGLQFLIQYYNGEERAKGNILERFSAQQFPDLHSELNLSSLELGDSALYFCASSVAQDTEAFFGQGTRLTVV.

The chain has TRBV7-9 and TRBJ2-7; 8 positions match TRBD1. CDR3 size: 13 residues. The V segment lost 2 bases and the J segment 7 bases; nucleotides outside the gene matches: 4. CDR1 and CDR2 from the germline V gene are SEHNR and FQNEAQ (reference sequence). CDR3 region: CASSLNTGGEQYV. CDR3 DNA: TGTGCCAGCAGCTTAAATACAGGGGGTGAGCAGTACGTC.

In regard to this clone: The sample contains more than one DNA sequence encoding this CDR3. This sequence joins TRBV28 and TRBJ2-7; D might be TRBD1 (5 bases). Trimming removed 2 bases at V and 4 bases at J, with 6 bases between. CDR1 is MDHEN, CDR2 SYDVKM, per germline. The CDR3 sequence is 12 residues long. DNA of the CDR3: TGTGCCAGCAGTTTAGCAGGGTACGAGCAGTACGTC. It codes for CASSLAGYEQYV.

In nucleotides, the CDR3 is TGTGCCAGCAGCGGACAGGAGCAAGAGACCCAGTACTTC. Translating gives CASSGQEQETQYF. The V call is TRBV6-5, the J call TRBJ2-5, with 7 bases fitting TRBD1. V lost 6 bases and J lost 2; bases outside the gene matches: 3. From germline, CDR1 is MNHEY and CDR2 SVGAGI. The length of the CDR3 is 13 residues.

The chain couples TRBV6-1 to TRBJ2-2; D is ambiguous. CDR1 and CDR2 from the germline V gene are MNHNS and SASEGT. The CDR3 loop spans 15 amino acids. The V gene lost 5 bases and the J gene lost 3 bases, with 13 bases spanning the gap. CDR3 protein: CASSSETMYTGELFF. DNA of the CDR3: TGTGCCAGCAGTTCCGAGACAATGTACACCGGGGAGCTGTTTTTT.

The chain joins TRBV11-2 to TRBJ2-3, with 11 positions matching TRBD1. The CDR3 length is 16 residues. V lost 5 bases to trimming and J lost 6 bases; unmatched junction nucleotides: 10. Germline lookup yields CDR1 SGHAT and CDR2 FQNNGV. DNA for the CDR3: TGTGCCAGCAGCGCGGGACAGGGGGTAACTAGTGATACGCAGTATTTT. It yields the protein CASSAGQGVTSDTQYF.

The chain recombines TRBV10-3 with TRBJ2-7, with 12 bases fitting TRBD2. After removal of 6 bases from V and 6 bases from J, the junction contained 6 bases not matched to a gene. The CDR3 runs 14 residues. From germline, CDR1 is ENHRY and CDR2 SYGVKD. The CDR3 protein is CAIRPSGGAGEQYV. CDR3 nucleotide sequence: TGTGCCATCAGACCTAGCGGGGGGGCGGGCGAGCAGTACGTC.

As regards this clone: The same CDR3 is also encoded by other DNA sequences in this sample. This sequence joins TRBV5-1 and TRBJ1-1, with 7 bases fitting TRBD1. The CDR3 has 14 residues. The V gene's germline CDR1 is SGHRS and CDR2 YFSETQ. With 0 bases clipped from V and 1 base from J, the junction kept 0 bases outside the gene matches. CDR3: CASSLDRGNTEAFF. The CDR3 coding sequence is TGCGCCAGCAGCTTGGACAGGGGGAACACTGAAGCTTTCTTT.

The chain couples TRBV28 to TRBJ2-4, with a weak D call TRBD2 (7 bases). V was cut by 8 bases and J by 2 bases, with 13 bases left in between. CDR3 length equals 14 residues. CDR1 is MDHEN, CDR2 SYDVKM, per germline. The CDR3 is CASGGDTPKNIQYF. The CDR3 nucleotides are TGTGCCAGCGGGGGGGACACCCCCAAAAACATTCAGTACTTC. Complete variable domain (other parts from reference TRBV28 and TRBJ2-4): DVKVTQSSRYLVKRTGEKVFLECVQDMDHENMFWYRQDPGLGLRLIYFSYDVKMKEKGDIPEGYSVSREKKERFSLILESASTNQTSMYLCASGGDTPKNIQYFGAGTRLSVL.

Only one count was recorded for this clone. The V call is TRBV6-5, the J call TRBJ1-6, with D hard to call. CDR3 length: 14 residues. The V end was cut by 8 bases, the J end by 1 base, with 9 bases between. Germline V gives CDR1 MNHEY, CDR2 SVGAGI. Here the CDR3 reads CASARESYNSPLHF. The CDR3 nucleotides are TGTGCCAGCGCTCGGGAGTCCTATAATTCACCCCTCCACTTT.

This chain links TRBV20-1 with TRBJ1-2; D is perhaps TRBD1 (6 bases). V lost 3 bases and J 6 bases, leaving 8 bases between the germline ends. Germline V gene data show CDR1 as DFQATT and CDR2 as SNEGSKA (reference sequence). The CDR3 has 11 amino acids. Here the CDR3 reads CSARGTNGYTF. Written as DNA, the CDR3 is TGCAGTGCTAGGGGGACAAATGGCTACACCTTC.

J is TRBJ1-6 and V is TRBV30; no definite D call. The CDR3 length is 11 residues. The germline V gene has CDR1 GTSNPN and CDR2 SVGIG (reference sequence). Deletions cut 5 bases from V and 7 bases from J, with 6 bases between. The CDR3 loop reads CAWGPNSPLHF. The CDR3 DNA reads TGTGCCTGGGGCCCAAATTCACCCCTCCACTTT.

The sample holds a few counts of this clone. The chain uses TRBV19 and TRBJ2-1, with a tentative D call TRBD2 (6 bases). The germline V and J ends were trimmed by 7 bases and 9 bases, with 16 bases remaining between them. This CDR3 is built from 13 residues. Germline V gives CDR1 LNHDA, CDR2 SQIVND (reference sequence). The CDR3 DNA follows: TGTGCCAGTAACCGCGCGGGGCGGGGTGAGCAGTTCTTC. It is translated as CASNRAGRGEQFF.

The CDR3 sequence is CASRPSGTYNEQFF. The CDR3 bases are TGTGCCAGCAGACCTAGCGGAACCTACAATGAGCAGTTCTTC. The chain employs TRBV11-2 and TRBJ2-1; 7 bases map to TRBD2. The germline V gene encodes CDR1 SGHAT and CDR2 FQNNGV. This CDR3 spans 14 amino acids. The J segment lost 2 bases and the V segment lost 6 bases, leaving 4 bases of the junction unmatched.

CDR3 DNA: TGTGCCAGCATGAATTTGCAGGGATTTATAGGTGAAGCTTTCTTT. Translated, it gives CASMNLQGFIGEAFF. The V call is TRBV6-5, the J call TRBJ1-1, with D possibly being TRBD1 (5 bases). V was shortened by 7 bases and J by 7 bases, with 22 bases between the two germline ends. CDR1 is MNHEY and CDR2 is SVGAGI in the germline V gene. This CDR3 spans 15 amino acids.

This chain joins TRBV7-2 and TRBJ1-1, with a tentative D call TRBD1 (6 bases). This CDR3 comprises 14 residues. CDR1 is SGHTA, CDR2 FQGNSA, per germline. V was shortened by 5 bases and J by 6 bases, with 16 bases between the two germline ends. CDR3 sequence reads: CASSRTVGHAEAFF. The CDR3 nucleotides are TGTGCCAGCAGCCGGACAGTAGGTCACGCTGAAGCTTTCTTT. The entire variable domain, with the rest obtained from reference TRBV7-2 and TRBJ1-1, is as follows: GAGVSQSPSNKVTEKGKDVELRCDPISGHTALYWYRQSLGQGLEFLIYFQGNSAPDKSGLPSDRFSAERTGGSVSTLTIQRTQQEDSAVYLCASSRTVGHAEAFFGQGTRLTVV.

This chain links TRBV30 with TRBJ2-1, with 7 bases aligning to TRBD2. The V gene's germline CDR1 is GTSNPN and CDR2 SVGIG (reference sequence). The CDR3 totals 11 residues. The trim removed 1 base at V and 12 bases at J, leaving 3 bases unmatched. The CDR3 DNA reads as TGTGCCTGGAGTGGGGAGGGCCCGCAGTTCTTC. Translation: CAWSGEGPQFF.

This clone appeared a few times. The rearrangement joins TRBV7-2 to TRBJ1-6, with unresolved D. Germline CDR1 and CDR2: SGHTA and FQGNSA. CDR3 length: 14 amino acids. The V end was cut by 1 base, the J end by 5 bases, with 6 bases between. The CDR3 region has the DNA TGTGCCAGCAGCTTAGGGCGGGATAATTCACCCCTCCACTTT. As protein: CASSLGRDNSPLHF.

The chain couples TRBV2 to TRBJ1-2; D remains unclear. V lost 4 bases, J lost 4 bases, and 10 bases lay in between. In germline, CDR1 is SNHLY, CDR2 FYNNEI. The CDR3 is 13 residues long. CDR3 residues: CASSVDGIYGYTF. CDR3 nucleotide sequence: TGTGCCAGCAGTGTGGACGGGATCTATGGCTACACCTTC. Filled out from reference TRBV2 and TRBJ1-2, the complete variable domain reads EPEVTQTPSHQVTQMGQEVILRCVPISNHLYFYWYRQILGQKVEFLVSFYNNEISEKSEIFDDQFSVERPDGSNFTLKIRSTKLEDSAMYFCASSVDGIYGYTFGSGTRLTVV.

The CDR3 protein is CASKKGATGEKLFF. In DNA form, the CDR3 reads TGTGCCAGCAAAAAAGGGGCCACTGGGGAAAAACTGTTTTTT. The V and J genes are TRBV6-5 and TRBJ1-4; a possible D gene is TRBD1 (5 bases). The ends were cut back, 7 bases at V and 8 bases at J, with 17 bases in the middle. The CDR3 sequence is 14 residues long. Germline V gives CDR1 MNHEY, CDR2 SVGAGI.

J is TRBJ2-3 and V is TRBV5-1, with 8 bases fitting TRBD2. Germline values: CDR1 SGHRS, CDR2 YFSETQ. This CDR3 comprises 16 residues. Losses at the gene ends were 0 bases for V and 9 bases for J; bases not matched to a gene: 12. This CDR3 is CASSLEAGAGVGTQYF. The CDR3 DNA is TGCGCCAGCAGCTTGGAAGCGGGGGCGGGCGTAGGAACGCAGTATTTT.

The V gene is TRBV24-1, the J gene TRBJ2-3; D perhaps matches TRBD2 (5 bases). This CDR3 contains 16 residues. Germline V gives CDR1 KGHDR, CDR2 SFDVKD. Trimming took 3 bases from V and 3 from J, leaving 15 bases between them. The CDR3 DNA follows: TGTGCCACCAGTGATCCGTCGGCGGGCCAAACAGATACGCAGTATTTT. Its protein is CATSDPSAGQTDTQYF.

The V and J genes are TRBV28 and TRBJ1-2, with D possibly matching TRBD1 (6 bases). The CDR3 runs 15 residues. CDR1 is MDHEN and CDR2 is SYDVKM in the germline V gene. V was clipped by 2 bases and J by 2 bases, with 12 bases between them. Written as DNA, the CDR3 is TGTGCCAGCAGTTTACTAATACAGGGCAACTATGGCTACACCTTC. This encodes CASSLLIQGNYGYTF.

V and J are TRBV10-3 and TRBJ2-6; possible D gene TRBD1, 6 bases. Germline V gives CDR1 ENHRY, CDR2 SYGVKD. The CDR3 sequence is 15 residues long. V was cut by 6 bases and J by 1 base, with 10 bases left in between. CDR3 region: CAIRAGESGANVLTF. The DNA for the CDR3 is TGTGCCATCAGAGCAGGGGAGTCTGGGGCCAACGTCCTGACTTTC.

The chain links TRBV7-2 to TRBJ2-5; the D is unclear. Per germline, CDR1 SGHTA and CDR2 FQGNSA. The V gene lost 1 base and the J gene lost 5 bases, with 8 bases spanning the gap. CDR3 length equals 13 residues. CDR3 residues: CASSLVLSETQYF. The CDR3 DNA reads TGTGCCAGCAGCTTAGTTCTTAGCGAGACCCAGTACTTC.

Only one count was recorded for this clone. The chain joins TRBV7-8 to TRBJ1-1, with TRBD1 as a possible D gene (6 bases). Trimming left V 2 bases short and J 10 bases short, with 20 bases between. Germline V CDR1 and CDR2: SGHVS, FQNEAQ. This CDR3 has 15 residues. The CDR3 is CASSLKMVTGQGAFF. The DNA for the CDR3 is TGTGCCAGCAGCTTAAAAATGGTGACAGGCCAAGGAGCTTTCTTT.

V gene TRBV12-5 combines with J gene TRBJ2-1; D possibly corresponds to TRBD1 (6 bases). Germline lookup yields CDR1 LGHNT and CDR2 FRNRAP. The CDR3 totals 14 residues. V lost 2 bases, J lost 1 base, and 6 bases lay in between. CDR3 in amino acids: CASGLQGSYNEQFF. CDR3 in DNA: TGTGCTAGTGGTTTGCAGGGGTCCTACAATGAGCAGTTCTTC. The whole variable domain, remainder taken from reference TRBV12-5 and TRBJ2-1, is DARVTQTPRHKVTEMGQEVTMRCQPILGHNTVFWYRQTMMQGLELLAYFRNRAPLDDSGMPKDRFSAEMPDATLATLKIQPSEPRDSAVYFCASGLQGSYNEQFFGPGTRLTVL.

The CDR3 sequence: CASSLESGSETQYF. CDR3 coding DNA: TGTGCCAGCAGCTTAGAAAGCGGGTCAGAGACCCAGTACTTC. J is TRBJ2-5 and V is TRBV7-2; a possible D gene is TRBD2 (6 bases). The CDR3 runs to 14 residues. Germline CDR1 SGHTA, CDR2 FQGNSA. The V end was cut by 1 base, the J end by 4 bases, with 10 bases between.

This clone was detected only once. This specimen includes other DNA sequences encoding the same CDR3. The chain combines TRBV29-1 with TRBJ1-1; no reliable D call. Deletions cut 4 bases from V and 1 base from J, with 4 bases between. The germline gives CDR1 SQVTM, CDR2 ANQGSEA. This CDR3 contains 11 residues. CDR3 DNA: TGCAGCGTTGGGCAGAACACTGAAGCTTTCTTT. As protein: CSVGQNTEAFF.

This clone was found a few times. The CDR3 loop reads CAMSPRADYGYTF. In nucleotides, the CDR3 is TGTGCCATGTCGCCGAGGGCAGACTATGGCTACACCTTC. The chain couples TRBV10-3 to TRBJ1-2; D is ambiguous. CDR1 is ENHRY and CDR2 is SYGVKD in the germline V gene. The V end was cut by 9 bases, the J end by 3 bases, with 14 bases between. CDR3 length: 13 residues.